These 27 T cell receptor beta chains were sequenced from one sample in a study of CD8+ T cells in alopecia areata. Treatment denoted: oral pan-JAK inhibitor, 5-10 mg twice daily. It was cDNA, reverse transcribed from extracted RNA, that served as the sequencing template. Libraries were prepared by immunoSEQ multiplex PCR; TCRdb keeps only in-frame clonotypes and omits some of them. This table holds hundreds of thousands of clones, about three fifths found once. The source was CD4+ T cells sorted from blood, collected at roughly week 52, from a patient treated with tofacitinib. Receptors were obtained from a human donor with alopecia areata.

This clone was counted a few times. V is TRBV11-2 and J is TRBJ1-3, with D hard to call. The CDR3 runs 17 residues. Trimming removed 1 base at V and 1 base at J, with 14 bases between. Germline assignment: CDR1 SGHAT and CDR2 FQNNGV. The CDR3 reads CASSLGWESGSGNTIYF. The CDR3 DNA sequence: TGTGCCAGCAGCTTAGGGTGGGAGAGCGGATCTGGAAACACCATATATTTT.

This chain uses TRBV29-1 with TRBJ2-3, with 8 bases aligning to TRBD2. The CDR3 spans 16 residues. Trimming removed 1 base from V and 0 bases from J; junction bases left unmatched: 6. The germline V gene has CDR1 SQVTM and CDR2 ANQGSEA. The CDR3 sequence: CSVEGVAGRSTDTQYF. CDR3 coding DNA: TGCAGCGTTGAAGGTGTAGCGGGGAGAAGCACAGATACGCAGTATTTT.

The CDR3 DNA reads as TGTGCCATCAGTGAGCCTGGGCAGGCGCAGTATTTT. It yields the protein CAISEPGQAQYF. This chain joins TRBV10-3 and TRBJ2-3; D is unclear. Trimming pared 2 bases from V and 10 bases from J, leaving 10 bases between. Looked up from germline, CDR1 is ENHRY and CDR2 is SYGVKD. This CDR3 has 12 residues.

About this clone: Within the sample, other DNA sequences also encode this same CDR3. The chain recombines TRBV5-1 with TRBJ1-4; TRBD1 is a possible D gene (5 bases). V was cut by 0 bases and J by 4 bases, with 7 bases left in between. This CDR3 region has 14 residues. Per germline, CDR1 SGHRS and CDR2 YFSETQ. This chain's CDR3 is CASSLVQGNEKLFF. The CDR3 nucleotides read TGCGCCAGCAGCTTGGTGCAGGGTAATGAAAAACTGTTTTTT. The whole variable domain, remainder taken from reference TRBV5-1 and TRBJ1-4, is KAGVTQTPRYLIKTRGQQVTLSCSPISGHRSVSWYQQTPGQGLQFLFEYFSETQRNKGNFPGRFSGRQFSNSRSEMNVSTLELGDSALYLCASSLVQGNEKLFFGSGTQLSVL.

CDR3 DNA sequence: TGTGCCAGCAGTTATGGAAGTTGGGCTAATGAAAAACTGTTTTTT. Protein: CASSYGSWANEKLFF. The chain employs TRBV27 and TRBJ1-4; D ambiguous. Germline V lookup: CDR1 MNHEY, CDR2 SMNVEV (reference sequence). Deletions cut 4 bases from V and 3 bases from J, with 12 bases between. The CDR3 has 15 residues.

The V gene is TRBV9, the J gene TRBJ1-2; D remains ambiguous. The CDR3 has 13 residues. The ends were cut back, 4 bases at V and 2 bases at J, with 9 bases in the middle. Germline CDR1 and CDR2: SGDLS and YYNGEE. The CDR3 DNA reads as TGTGCCAGCAGCACCGGTTCCAACTATGGCTACACCTTC. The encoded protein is CASSTGSNYGYTF.

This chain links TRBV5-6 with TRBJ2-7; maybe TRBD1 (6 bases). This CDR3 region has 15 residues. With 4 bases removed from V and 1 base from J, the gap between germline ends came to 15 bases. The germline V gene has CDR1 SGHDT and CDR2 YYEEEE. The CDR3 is CASSHGTHSSYEQYF. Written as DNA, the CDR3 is TGTGCCAGCAGCCACGGGACACATTCTTCCTACGAGCAGTACTTC.

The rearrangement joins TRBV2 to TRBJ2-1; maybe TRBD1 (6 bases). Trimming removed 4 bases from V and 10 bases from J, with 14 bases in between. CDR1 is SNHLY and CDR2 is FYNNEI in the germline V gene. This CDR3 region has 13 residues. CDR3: CASSAGRGGEQFF. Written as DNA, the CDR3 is TGTGCCAGCAGTGCGGGTCGTGGGGGCGAGCAGTTCTTC.

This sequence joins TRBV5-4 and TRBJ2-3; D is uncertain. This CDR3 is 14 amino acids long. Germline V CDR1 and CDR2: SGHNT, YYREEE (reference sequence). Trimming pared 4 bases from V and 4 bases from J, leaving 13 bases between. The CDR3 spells CASSQAAYPDTQYF. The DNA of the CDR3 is TGTGCCAGCAGCCAGGCAGCATACCCAGATACGCAGTATTTT.

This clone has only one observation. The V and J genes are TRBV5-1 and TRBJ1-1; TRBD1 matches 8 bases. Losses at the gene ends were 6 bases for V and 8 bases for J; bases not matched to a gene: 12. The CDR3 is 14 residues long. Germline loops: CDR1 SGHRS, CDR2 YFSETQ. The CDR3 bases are TGCGCCAGCACGACAGGGGTCCTCTGGGGAGAAGCTTTCTTT. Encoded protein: CASTTGVLWGEAFF.

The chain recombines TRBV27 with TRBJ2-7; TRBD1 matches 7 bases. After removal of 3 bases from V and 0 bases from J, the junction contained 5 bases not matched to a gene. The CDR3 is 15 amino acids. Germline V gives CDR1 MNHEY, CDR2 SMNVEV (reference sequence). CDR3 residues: CASSFQGQPSYEQYF. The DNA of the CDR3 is TGTGCCAGCAGTTTCCAGGGACAGCCCTCCTACGAGCAGTACTTC.

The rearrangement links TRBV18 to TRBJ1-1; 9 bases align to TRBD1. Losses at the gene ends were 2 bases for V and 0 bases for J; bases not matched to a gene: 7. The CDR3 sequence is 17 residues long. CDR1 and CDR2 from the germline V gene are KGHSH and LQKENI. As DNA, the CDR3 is TGTGCCAGCTCACCATTGGGACAGGGCTCTGTGAACACTGAAGCTTTCTTT. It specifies CASSPLGQGSVNTEAFF.

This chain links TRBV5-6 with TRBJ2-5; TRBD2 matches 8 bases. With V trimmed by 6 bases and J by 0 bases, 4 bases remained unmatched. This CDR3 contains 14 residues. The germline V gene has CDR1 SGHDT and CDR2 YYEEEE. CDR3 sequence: CASTDSGDQETQYF. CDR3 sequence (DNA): TGTGCCAGCACCGATAGCGGGGACCAAGAGACCCAGTACTTC.

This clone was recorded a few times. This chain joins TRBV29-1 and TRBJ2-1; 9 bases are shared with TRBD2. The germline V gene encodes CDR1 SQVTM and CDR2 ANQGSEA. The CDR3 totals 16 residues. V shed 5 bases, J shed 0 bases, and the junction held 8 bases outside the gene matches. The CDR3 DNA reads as TGCAGCGTTCACAACCTAGCGGGGCGCTCCTACAATGAGCAGTTCTTC. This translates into CSVHNLAGRSYNEQFF.

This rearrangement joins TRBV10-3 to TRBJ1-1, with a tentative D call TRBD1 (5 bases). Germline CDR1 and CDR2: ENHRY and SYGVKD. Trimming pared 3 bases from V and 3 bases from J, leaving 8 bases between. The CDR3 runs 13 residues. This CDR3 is CAISDRGDTEAFF. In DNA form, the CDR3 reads TGTGCCATCAGTGATCGAGGGGACACTGAAGCTTTCTTT.

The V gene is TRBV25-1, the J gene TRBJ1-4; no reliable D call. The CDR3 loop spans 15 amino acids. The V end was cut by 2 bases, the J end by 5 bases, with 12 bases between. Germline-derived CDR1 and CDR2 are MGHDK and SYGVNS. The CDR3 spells CASSESKQFNEKLFF. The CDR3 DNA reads TGTGCCAGCAGTGAAAGCAAACAGTTCAATGAAAAACTGTTTTTT. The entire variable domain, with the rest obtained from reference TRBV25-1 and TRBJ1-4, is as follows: EADIYQTPRYLVIGTGKKITLECSQTMGHDKMYWYQQDPGMELHLIHYSYGVNSTEKGDLSSESTVSRIRTEHFPLTLESARPSHTSQYLCASSESKQFNEKLFFGSGTQLSVL.

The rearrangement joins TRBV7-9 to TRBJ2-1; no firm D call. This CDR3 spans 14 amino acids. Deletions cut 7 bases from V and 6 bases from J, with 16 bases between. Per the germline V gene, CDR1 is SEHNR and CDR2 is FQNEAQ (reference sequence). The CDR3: CASNPPARANEQFF. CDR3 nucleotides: TGTGCCAGCAACCCGCCGGCCCGGGCCAATGAGCAGTTCTTC.

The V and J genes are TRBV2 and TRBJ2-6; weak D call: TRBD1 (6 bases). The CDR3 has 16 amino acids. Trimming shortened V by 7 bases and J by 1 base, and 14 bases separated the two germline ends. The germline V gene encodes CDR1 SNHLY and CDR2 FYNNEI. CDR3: CASTGVVSSGANVLTF. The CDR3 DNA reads TGTGCCAGCACAGGGGTGGTGTCGTCTGGGGCCAACGTCCTGACTTTC.

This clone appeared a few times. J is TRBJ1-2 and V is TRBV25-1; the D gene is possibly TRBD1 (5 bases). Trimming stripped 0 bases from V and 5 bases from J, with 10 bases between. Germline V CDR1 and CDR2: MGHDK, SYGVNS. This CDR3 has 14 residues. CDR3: CASSEYRARYGYTF. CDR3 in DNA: TGTGCCAGCAGTGAATACAGGGCCCGTTATGGCTACACCTTC.

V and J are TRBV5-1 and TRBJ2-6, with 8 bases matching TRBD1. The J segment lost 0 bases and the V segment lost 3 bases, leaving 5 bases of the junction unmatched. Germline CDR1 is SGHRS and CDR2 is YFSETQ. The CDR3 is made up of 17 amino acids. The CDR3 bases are TGCGCCAGCAGCTCCGGGACAGGCACCTCTGGGGCCAACGTCCTGACTTTC. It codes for CASSSGTGTSGANVLTF.

CDR3 nucleotides: TGTGCCAGCACGGGGGGCCGCAACGAGCAGTACTTC. Its protein product is CASTGGRNEQYF. The genes are TRBV25-1 and TRBJ2-7, with D possibly being TRBD2 (7 bases). Deletions cut 7 bases from V and 5 bases from J, with 12 bases between. There are 12 residues in the CDR3. CDR1 MGHDK and CDR2 SYGVNS come from the germline V gene.

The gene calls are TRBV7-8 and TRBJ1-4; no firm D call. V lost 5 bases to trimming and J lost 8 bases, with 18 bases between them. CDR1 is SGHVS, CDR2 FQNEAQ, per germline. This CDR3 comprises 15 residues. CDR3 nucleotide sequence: TGTGCCAGCAGCAAACCCGGGCCTCCTGGCGAAAAACTGTTTTTT. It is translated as CASSKPGPPGEKLFF.

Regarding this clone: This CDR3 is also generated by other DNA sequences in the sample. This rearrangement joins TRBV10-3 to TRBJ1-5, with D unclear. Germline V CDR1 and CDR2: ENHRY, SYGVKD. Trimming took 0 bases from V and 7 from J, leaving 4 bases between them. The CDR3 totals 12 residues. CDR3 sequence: CAISESNQPQHF. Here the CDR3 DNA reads TGTGCCATCAGTGAGTCGAACCAGCCCCAGCATTTT.

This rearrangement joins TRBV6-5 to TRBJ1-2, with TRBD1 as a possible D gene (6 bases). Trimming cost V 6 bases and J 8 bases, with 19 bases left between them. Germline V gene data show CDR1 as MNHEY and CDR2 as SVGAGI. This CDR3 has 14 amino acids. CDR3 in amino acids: CASSYNMDRPGYTF. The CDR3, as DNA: TGTGCCAGCAGCTATAATATGGACAGACCCGGCTACACCTTC.

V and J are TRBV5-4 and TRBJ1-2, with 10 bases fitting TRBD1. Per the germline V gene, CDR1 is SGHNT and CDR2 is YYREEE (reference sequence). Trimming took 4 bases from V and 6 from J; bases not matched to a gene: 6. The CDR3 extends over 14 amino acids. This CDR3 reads CASSPGQGTHGYTF. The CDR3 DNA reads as TGTGCCAGCAGCCCGGGACAGGGGACGCATGGCTACACCTTC.

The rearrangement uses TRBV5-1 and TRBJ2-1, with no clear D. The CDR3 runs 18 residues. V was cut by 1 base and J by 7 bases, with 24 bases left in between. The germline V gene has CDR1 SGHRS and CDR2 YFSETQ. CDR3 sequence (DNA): TGCGCCAGCAGCTTGCCCAACCGGGCTTCGAATGTAGTGAATGAGCAGTTCTTC. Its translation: CASSLPNRASNVVNEQFF.

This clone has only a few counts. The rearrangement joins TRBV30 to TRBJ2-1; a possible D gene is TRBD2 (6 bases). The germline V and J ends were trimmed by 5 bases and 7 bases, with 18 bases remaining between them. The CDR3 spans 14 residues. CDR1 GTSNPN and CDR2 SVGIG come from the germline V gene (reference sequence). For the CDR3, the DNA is TGTGCCTGGTCAGCATTCCGCCGGGGGAATGAGCAGTTCTTC. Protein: CAWSAFRRGNEQFF.